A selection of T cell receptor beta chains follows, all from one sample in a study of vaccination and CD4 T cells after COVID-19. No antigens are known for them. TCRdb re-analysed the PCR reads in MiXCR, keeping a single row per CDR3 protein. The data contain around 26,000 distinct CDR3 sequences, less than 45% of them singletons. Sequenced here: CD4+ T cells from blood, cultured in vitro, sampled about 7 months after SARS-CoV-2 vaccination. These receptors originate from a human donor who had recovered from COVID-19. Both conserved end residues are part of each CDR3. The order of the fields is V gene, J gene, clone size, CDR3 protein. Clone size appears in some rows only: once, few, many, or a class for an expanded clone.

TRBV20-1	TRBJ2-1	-	CSARVGTSGIDEQFF
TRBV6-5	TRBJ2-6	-	CASSSLGGWSSGANVLTF
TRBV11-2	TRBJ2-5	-	CASSLELRGSRETQYF
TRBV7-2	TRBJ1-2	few	CASRPGGADYGYTF
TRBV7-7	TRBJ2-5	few	CASSPWGSGQETQYF
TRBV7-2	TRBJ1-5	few	CASSPVHNQPQHF
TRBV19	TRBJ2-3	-	CASSISLADITDTQYF
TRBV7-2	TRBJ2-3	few	CASNSQGRKRTDTQYF
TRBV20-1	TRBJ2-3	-	CSAPTTDTQYF
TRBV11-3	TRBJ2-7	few	CASSPGLAGDYEQYF
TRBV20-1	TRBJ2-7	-	CSARDILAGGPYEQYF
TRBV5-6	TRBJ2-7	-	CASSLAGLAGDYEQYF
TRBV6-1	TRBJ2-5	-	CASRVIYDQETQYF
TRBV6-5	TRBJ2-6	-	CASSYVGLADHARANVLTF
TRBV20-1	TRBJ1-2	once	CSARDRTNYGYTF
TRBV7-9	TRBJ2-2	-	CASSWGRGETGELFF
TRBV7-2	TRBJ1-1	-	CASSRDRDTEAFF
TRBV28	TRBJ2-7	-	CASSPVGPWGSYEQYF
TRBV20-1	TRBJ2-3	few	CSATGTAINTQYF
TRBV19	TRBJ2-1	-	CASHGASFPNEQFF
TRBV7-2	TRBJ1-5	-	CASSQGANQPQHF
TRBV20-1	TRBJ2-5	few	CSAGGDYLPGTQYF
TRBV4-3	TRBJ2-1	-	CASSQVGASGAEQFF
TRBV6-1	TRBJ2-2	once	CAGERDMTGELFF
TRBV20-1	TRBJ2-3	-	CSASVATTGTQYF
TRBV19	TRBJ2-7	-	CASSPGVGAYEQYF